The 5 T cell receptor beta chains below were found in one sample sequenced in a study of blood T cell repertoires in COVID-19. Sequencing used immunoSEQ multiplex PCR; TCRdb keeps in-frame clones, though not all of them. The data contain about 400,000 clones, around 87% of them singletons. Sequencing input: PBMCs or T cells enriched from blood (not recorded which). The source of these receptors is a woman in her fifties or sixties who had recovered from COVID-19.

The gene calls are TRBV6-2 or TRBV6-3 and TRBJ2-4, with a possible D match to TRBD2 (5 bases). CDR1 MNHEY and CDR2 SVGEGT come from the germline V gene. The CDR3 length is 16 residues. V lost 2 bases to trimming and J lost 0 bases, with 11 bases between them. This CDR3 is CASSYAGELAKNIQYF. The DNA for the CDR3 is TGTGCCAGCAGTTACGCCGGGGAACTAGCCAAAAACATTCAGTACTTC.

The genes are TRBV27 and TRBJ1-6; possible D gene TRBD1, 5 bases. Trimming removed 1 base at V and 9 bases at J, with 22 bases between. The CDR3 has 18 amino acids. Germline CDR1 reads MNHEY; CDR2 reads SMNVEV (reference sequence). CDR3 DNA: TGTGCCAGCAGTTTATTTAGTCGGCGGGGGGTGGGTACTTCACCCCTCCACTTT. Protein sequence: CASSLFSRRGVGTSPLHF.

V gene TRBV12-3 or TRBV12-4 combines with J gene TRBJ2-5; D unresolved. The germline V and J ends were trimmed by 3 bases and 1 base, with 3 bases remaining between them. The CDR3 has 12 residues. For the CDR3, the DNA is TGTGCCAGCAGTTTCCGCCAAGAGACCCAGTACTTC. Translation gives CASSFRQETQYF.

This chain uses TRBV5-6 with TRBJ1-2, with D possibly matching TRBD1 (6 bases). The length of the CDR3 is 15 residues. The germline gives CDR1 SGHDT, CDR2 YYEEEE. The ends were cut back, 0 bases at V and 0 bases at J, with 9 bases in the middle. The CDR3 DNA reads as TGTGCCAGCAGCTTGGTAGGGGGAGCTAACTATGGCTACACCTTC. It specifies CASSLVGGANYGYTF.

This chain uses TRBV24-1 with TRBJ1-1; 8 nucleotides match TRBD1. V gave up 7 bases and J gave up 0 bases; unmatched junction bases: 3. The CDR3 contains 14 residues. Germline assignment: CDR1 KGHDR and CDR2 SFDVKD. The CDR3 reads CATSAGGLNTEAFF. In DNA form, the CDR3 reads TGTGCCACCAGCGCAGGGGGCCTGAACACTGAAGCTTTCTTT.